This TCR beta chain was recorded in a study of cytomegalovirus exposure and HLA in healthy donors. Background on the study: The 120 or so validation repertoires used a platform that matched the one used for the approximately 610 first-cohort repertoires, as a later analysis reported.

Profiling relied on immunoSEQ multiplex PCR, and the TCRdb table lists in-frame clones only, not all of them. The sample carries approximately 270,000 clones, about 90% recorded once. This CDR3 region has 15 residues. Trimming stripped 4 bases from V and 7 bases from J, with 16 bases between. Germline V gene sequence: CDR1 PRHDT, CDR2 FYEKMQ (reference sequence). Among the roughly 120 subjects of the validation cohort, separate from the approximately 700-subject first cohort, were the donors. This chain connects TRBV13 to TRBJ2-2; D is unresolved. The receptor was derived from a man between 18 and 29 years old in good health and CMV-seropositive. The sequencing sample was made of PBMCs. The DNA for the CDR3 is TGTGCCAGCAGCTCCCCCAATCACGATGGCGGGGAGCTGTTTTTT. Translated, it gives CASSSPNHDGGELFF.